The sequence of this T cell receptor (beta chain) was determined in a study of shared clonotypes between healthy human individuals (dated by TCRdb to 2020 to 2022). About the study as a whole: A few men and two women, aged 18 to 49 years, made up the cohort. Per donor, three plates each were used for CD4 naive and CD4 memory, two for CD8 naive, and one for CD8 memory. The study deeply sequenced blood TCR repertoires of five healthy adults to estimate repertoire size and the extent of clonotype sharing between individuals. To increase sequencing depth and limit assay-specific biases, TCR repertoire library preparation and sequencing were carried out by different laboratories using diverse techniques. Leukapheresis yielded between about 0.8 and 9.5 billion PBMCs per donor. Points the paper makes about the study in general: Sampling was restricted to blood, and TCR repertoires in tissues likely differ from the TCR repertoires found in blood. Naive subsets generally had larger estimated clonotype richness than memory subsets did. Pairwise subsampling indicated that sequencing depth was expected to affect the degree of clonotype sharing among donors. Because the study included a small number of donors, the genetic and exposure-history diversity represented was limited. When a handful of donors were compared, the shared fraction of clonotypes was 5% to 6.5% for naive CD4, 3.5% for naive CD8, more than 2% for memory CD4, and 0.3% to 0.5% for memory CD8. Clonotypes shared by all four sorted-subset donors showed higher generation probabilities than non-shared clonotypes. Incomplete sequencing was indicated by rarefaction of sorted-subset datasets, despite the large sequencing depth.

In regard to this clone: Its binding antigen is unknown. No much larger clonotype is one base removed from it; base qualities were not supplied.

Healthy HIV-negative adults with no recently reported acute infections or vaccinations were included as donors. Every donor was a Caucasian adult residing in Nashville, Tennessee, USA. CD4+ T cells were enriched through magnetic negative selection, after which naive cells were positively selected on CD45RA and the remaining negative fraction served as the memory subset. Blood was obtained by leukapheresis, after which PBMCs were separated by Ficoll-Histopaque density gradient centrifugation and cryopreserved in liquid nitrogen vapor phase. Analytical flow cytometry was used to check the purity and quantity of each magnetically sorted T cell population. Genomic DNA was isolated from every sorted fraction and measured by UV absorbance on a Nanodrop 2000c. From a lookup of the germline V gene (reference sequence), CDR1 and CDR2 are LNHDA and SQIVND. Counted from cysteine to phenylalanine, this CDR3 has 14 amino acids. Kept here is only the CDR3 DNA, which spans 42 bases and is read in frame from base 1.

TCR CDR3 regions were amplified from genomic DNA by multiplex PCR using the deep immunoSEQ assay. Extracted genomic DNA from each cell subset was distributed evenly across all wells of several immunoSEQ 96-well plates, and each plate was treated as a replicate. For sorted subsets, roughly 200 ng of genomic DNA, equivalent to some 33,000 T cell genomes, went into each replicate PCR. Purified libraries were quantified with a Qubit 3.0 fluorometer, sized on a Bioanalyzer 2100, and re-quantified with the KAPA Library Quantification kit. Every immunoSEQ 96-well plate was sequenced on a separate single-read 150-cycle Illumina NextSeq 550 flow cell. The study's own analysis went as follows. Because only junctional sequences without quality scores were contained in the immunoSEQ output, filtering matching that applied to full-length reads could not be performed. To assign V/J genes and CDR3, sequences were annotated against IMGT germline references using PyIR, a Python wrapper for IgBLAST v1.9. Any read was removed if the V/J assignment was weak (E-value above 1e-6), the CDR3 was missing, or the read contained stop codons, out-of-frame junctions, or ambiguous translated residues. V3J clonotypes were defined by identical inferred V gene, J gene, and CDR3 amino acid sequence. Percentage overlap between repertoires was calculated by dividing the number of shared unique clonotypes by the size of the smaller repertoire. Repertoire richness was assessed with RTK rarefaction, the Chao1 estimator, and Recon v2.1 estimates of unobserved clonotypes. Generation probabilities for all TCRbeta clonotypes obtained by the gDNA method from four donors were computed using OLGA. TCRdb obtained this table from immuneACCESS and retained in-frame rearrangements with V and J assigned. These tables miss some clones; where compared with another copy, unresolved V genes account for less than half of the shortfall, and the remainder is unexplained. The D gene and trimming were derived from the DNA, and the V and J assignments and clone size from that table. The sample table holds some 500,000 clones, of which approximately 95% were seen once. The ten largest clones take up about 0.06% of the sample.

Sample: naive CD4+ T cells sorted from blood. The cell subset or site label here, explained by the study, means: CD45RA+ positively selected. The rearrangement joined TRBV19 to TRBJ2-5; 10 junctional bases match TRBD2. Near its end, the DNA agrees better with TRBJ2-7, so the J call may be wrong. This receptor was obtained from a young woman in good health. The DNA reads as follows: TGTGCCAGTAGTATACTAGCGGGAGCCTACGAGCAGTACTTC. The resulting protein is CASSILAGAYEQYF.